Presented here are 7 T cell receptor beta chains from one specimen sequenced in a study of T cell changes during pregnancy in multiple sclerosis. TCRdb's copy holds only in-frame clones and misses some; the assay was immunoSEQ multiplex PCR. The sample consists of around 68,000 clones, over 75% of them appearing once. Sequencing was performed on peripheral blood, taken in the third trimester of pregnancy. Receptors originate from a female donor with multiple sclerosis, enrolled in a pregnancy study.

The chain links TRBV9 to TRBJ1-5, with a weak D call TRBD1 (5 bases). This CDR3 region has 15 residues. The germline V gene has CDR1 SGDLS and CDR2 YYNGEE. V lost 0 bases to trimming and J lost 2 bases, with 9 bases between them. CDR3 DNA: TGTGCCAGCAGCGTAGGGGGGGGAGGCAATCAGCCCCAGCATTTT. Amino acid sequence: CASSVGGGGNQPQHF. Together with reference TRBV9 and TRBJ1-5, the CDR3 gives the full variable domain: DSGVTQTPKHLITATGQRVTLRCSPRSGDLSVYWYQQSLDQGLQFLIQYYNGEERAKGNILERFSAQQFPDLHSELNLSSLELGDSALYFCASSVGGGGNQPQHFGDGTRLSIL.

The V and J genes are TRBV14 and TRBJ2-7; D gene uncertain. Germline CDR1 SGHDN, CDR2 FVKESK. Trimming shortened V by 3 bases and J by 5 bases, and 5 bases separated the two germline ends. The CDR3 sequence is 11 residues long. CDR3 loop: CASSQSNEQYF. In DNA, the CDR3 is TGTGCCAGCAGCCAGAGCAACGAGCAGTACTTC.

V gene TRBV7-2 combines with J gene TRBJ2-1; 9 bases are shared with TRBD1. Germline CDR1 is SGHTA and CDR2 is FQGNSA. The trim removed 5 bases at V and 8 bases at J, leaving 10 bases unmatched. CDR3 length: 15 residues. CDR3 DNA: TGTGCCAGCAGCCCCGGGGGGACAGGGACCGATGAGCAGTTCTTC. It codes for CASSPGGTGTDEQFF.

This chain joins TRBV19 and TRBJ2-6, with TRBD1 matching over 7 bases. Germline V gene sequence: CDR1 LNHDA, CDR2 SQIVND (reference sequence). The CDR3 sequence is 16 residues long. Germline trimming cut 6 bases from V and 0 bases from J; bases unmatched to any gene: 5. CDR3 DNA sequence: TGTGCCAGTAGGGACAGGTTGGGCTCTGGGGCCAACGTCCTGACTTTC. Amino acids: CASRDRLGSGANVLTF.

The chain links TRBV19 to TRBJ2-5; 10 nucleotides line up with TRBD2. The germline V gene has CDR1 LNHDA and CDR2 SQIVND (reference sequence). This CDR3 spans 18 amino acids. V lost 3 bases to trimming and J lost 2 bases; unmatched junction nucleotides: 12. Written as DNA, the CDR3 is TGTGCCAGTAGTATGGATAGCGGGAGGCCGTTGGGTCAAGAGACCCAGTACTTC. It is translated as CASSMDSGRPLGQETQYF.

The rearrangement uses TRBV19 and TRBJ1-4; 8 nucleotides agree with TRBD1. J gave up 0 bases and V 1 base, and 10 bases lay outside the gene matches. Germline values: CDR1 LNHDA, CDR2 SQIVND (reference sequence). The CDR3 is 19 amino acids. The CDR3 bases are TGTGCCAGTAGTATAGCGGGACAGGCCGGATTTGCAACTAATGAAAAACTGTTTTTT. Translating it yields CASSIAGQAGFATNEKLFF.

J is TRBJ1-2 and V is TRBV25-1; no definite D call. V lost 6 bases to trimming and J lost 4 bases, with 9 bases between them. Per the germline V gene, CDR1 is MGHDK and CDR2 is SYGVNS. The CDR3 length is 12 residues. CDR3: CASRIGSYGYTF. CDR3 DNA: TGTGCCAGCAGGATAGGGAGCTATGGCTACACCTTC.